This TCR beta chain emerged from a study of post-analysis software for immune sequencing data. Study-wide results and caveats: Normalized Chao1 diversity was significantly reduced in patients versus controls. TRBV5-6, TRBV5-1 and TRBV20-1 belonged to a set of roughly five TRBV segments that were more frequent in patients than controls. Those samples that were prepared in the same batch co-clustered strongly by F measure.

The V end was cut by 6 bases, the J end by 15 bases, with 18 bases between. Germline V gives CDR1 SEHNR, CDR2 FQNEAQ (reference sequence). The CDR3 is 12 residues long. Unique molecular identifiers tagged the TCR beta cDNA libraries. Once roughly 1 to 10 million T cells were used, roughly 0.5 million cDNA molecules resulted. TCRdb reprocessed the PCR reads with MiXCR, giving one entry per CDR3 protein. The data contain 820,000 or so distinct CDR3 sequences, approximately 53% of them singletons. As regards this clonotype: Its antigen remains unidentified.

Sequenced sample: blood. This chain joins TRBV7-9 and TRBJ2-1; perhaps D is TRBD1 or TRBD2 (5 bases each). The sequence was obtained from a girl between 5 and 17 years old with multiple sclerosis. CDR3 nucleotide sequence: TGTGCCAGCAGTCCTGGGACGGCCAGGCTGTTCTTC. This codes for CASSPGTARLFF.